These T cell receptor beta chains were read from a single sample in a study of blood T cell repertoires in COVID-19. Sequencing was performed with immunoSEQ multiplex PCR; in TCRdb, only in-frame clones are kept and a portion is missing. The sample carries about 68,000 clones, approximately 85% recorded once. The sequencing sample was made of peripheral blood. These receptors originate from a man in his fifties or sixties with acute or convalescent COVID-19. CDR3s include the opening cysteine and the closing phenylalanine or tryptophan. The D gene is left open where the match is weak. Only part of the rows carry a size: once, few, many, or a class if the clone is expanded.

size: NA
J: TRBJ2-7
V: TRBV30
D: TRBD1
DNA: TGTGCCTGGAGTGTCGAGAACAGGGGGCCCGAAATCTACGAGCAGTACTTC
CDR3: CAWSVENRGPEIYEQYF

size: NA
J: TRBJ2-5
V: TRBV4-2
D: TRBD2
DNA: TGTGCCAGCAGCCCCGGGGGAGGGCAAGAGACCCAGTACTTC
CDR3: CASSPGGGQETQYF

size: NA
J: TRBJ2-3
V: TRBV4-1
D: TRBD2
DNA: TGCGCCAGCAGCCAACTTATGGGACTAGCGGGGGGGGATACGCAGTATTTT
CDR3: CASSQLMGLAGGDTQYF

size: NA
J: TRBJ1-2
V: TRBV7-9
D: TRBD1
DNA: TGTGCCAGCAGCTTAGGCTTTAAGGGGGCGCAAGTTGGCTACACCTTC
CDR3: CASSLGFKGAQVGYTF

size: NA
J: TRBJ1-4
V: TRBV28
D: NA
DNA: TGTGCCAGCAGGGGGGACGGGGGGGCGCGTGAAAAACTGTTTTTT
CDR3: CASRGDGGAREKLFF

size: NA
J: TRBJ2-1
V: TRBV12-5
D: TRBD1
DNA: TGTGCTAGTGGTCCGACAGGGGATAAGAACAATGAGCAGTTCTTC
CDR3: CASGPTGDKNNEQFF

size: NA
J: TRBJ2-7
V: TRBV6-5
D: NA
DNA: TGTGCCAGCAGTTACTCTTACGGAGCCTACGAGCAGTACTTC
CDR3: CASSYSYGAYEQYF

size: NA
J: TRBJ1-6
V: TRBV28
D: TRBD1
DNA: TGTGCCAGCAGTTTGTTCGGGACAGGGTGGCGTAAAAGCGATTCACCCCTCCACTTT
CDR3: CASSLFGTGWRKSDSPLHF

size: NA
J: TRBJ2-3
V: TRBV28
D: TRBD2
DNA: TGTGCCAGCAGTGTTAGCGGGGGGGCGGATACGCAGTATTTT
CDR3: CASSVSGGADTQYF

size: NA
J: TRBJ2-3
V: TRBV6-5
D: TRBD2
DNA: TGTGCCAGCAGACTAGCGGGGGTTTTAGATACGCAGTATTTT
CDR3: CASRLAGVLDTQYF

size: NA
J: TRBJ1-1
V: TRBV12-5
D: TRBD1
DNA: TGTGCTAGTGGTTTGACGACAGGGGGCTTCACTGAAGCTTTCTTT
CDR3: CASGLTTGGFTEAFF

size: NA
J: TRBJ2-7
V: TRBV6-5
D: TRBD1
DNA: TGTGCCAGCAGGGTGGGACAGACCCACTCCTACGAGCAGTACTTC
CDR3: CASRVGQTHSYEQYF

size: NA
J: TRBJ2-1
V: TRBV7-6
D: NA
DNA: TGTGCCAGTTCCCTTCAACAGGGAAACAATGAGCAGTTCTTC
CDR3: CASSLQQGNNEQFF

size: NA
J: TRBJ2-1
V: TRBV19
D: NA
DNA: TGTGCCAGTAGTATAGGTCGTTCCCAGTTCTTC
CDR3: CASSIGRSQFF

size: NA
J: TRBJ2-5
V: TRBV3-1/TRBV3-2
D: TRBD2
DNA: TGTGCCAGCAGCCCTAGCGGGGGGGAGGGGGAGACCCAGTACTTC
CDR3: CASSPSGGEGETQYF

size: NA
J: TRBJ1-2
V: TRBV6-5
D: TRBD1
DNA: TGTGCCAGCAGTTACTCCGGGACAGGGGGCGTTGCTGGCTACACCTTC
CDR3: CASSYSGTGGVAGYTF

size: NA
J: TRBJ1-5
V: TRBV11-2
D: TRBD1
DNA: TGTGCCAGCAGCTTAAAACAGGGGATCAATCAGCCCCAGCATTTT
CDR3: CASSLKQGINQPQHF

size: NA
J: TRBJ2-5
V: TRBV12-2
D: NA
DNA: TGTGCAAGTCGCTTAGCCGGGACAGCCGAAGAGACCCAGTACTTC
CDR3: CASRLAGTAEETQYF

size: once
J: TRBJ1-1
V: TRBV10-3
D: NA
DNA: TGTGCCATCAGGAGAACAGGGAACACTGAAGCTTTCTTT
CDR3: CAIRRTGNTEAFF